A selection of T cell receptor beta chains follows, all from one sample in a study of shared clonotypes between healthy human individuals. Measured with immunoSEQ multiplex PCR; TCRdb has only the in-frame clones, and not every one. The profile shows roughly 640,000 clones, about 74% of them singletons. Sequenced: memory CD4+ T cells sorted from blood. These TCRs come from a woman aged 30 to 39 in good health. The CDR3 runs from the conserved cysteine through the conserved F or W. The listing skips clone size in some rows; elsewhere it reads once, few, many or a size class.

-,TRBJ2-5,TRBV28,CASSLSALARETQYF
-,TRBJ1-6,TRBV27,CASTARALHF
-,TRBJ1-1,TRBV30,CAWSSGDTEAFF
once,TRBJ1-5,TRBV28,CASGIVGSNQPQHF
-,TRBJ1-3,TRBV7-9,CASSPGTGTRSVSGNTIYF
-,TRBJ1-5,TRBV2,CATKGLPDQPQHF
-,TRBJ2-2,TRBV19,CASSGGWTGGIGELFF
-,TRBJ2-7,TRBV6-4,CASRARGHEQYF
few,TRBJ2-3,TRBV6-6,CASVDGGKDTDTQYF
-,TRBJ2-7,TRBV2,CASTLAEVSYEQYF
-,TRBJ2-5,TRBV29-1,CSARTGLETQYF
-,TRBJ1-3,TRBV6-5,CASSQRDGNTIYF
-,TRBJ2-1,TRBV9,CASSVGLAGRVNEQFF
-,TRBJ1-4,TRBV27,CASSLSGNNEKLFF
-,TRBJ1-5,TRBV5-1,CASSPGQVGQPQHF
-,TRBJ1-1,TRBV5-1,CASRRANGASYAEAFF
-,TRBJ1-1,TRBV4-2,CASSQDELGAEAFF
-,TRBJ2-7,TRBV5-1,CASRESGQSYEQYF
once,TRBJ2-1,TRBV28,CASSSQKTSGWDYNEQFF
-,TRBJ2-1,TRBV5-1,CASSFANDNEQFF
-,TRBJ1-1,TRBV5-5,CASSWGGAEAFF
-,TRBJ2-7,TRBV25-1,CASSPGTYEQYF
-,TRBJ1-1,TRBV6-6,CASSTGTGGDTEAFF
-,TRBJ1-5,TRBV6-1,CASSEGWGLNQPQHF
few,TRBJ1-2,TRBV30,CAYERRSPNYGYTF
-,TRBJ2-6,TRBV7-6,CASSFQGGGVSGANVLTF
-,TRBJ2-3,TRBV7-3,CASSFAGEVTDTQYF
-,TRBJ2-7,TRBV5-4,CASRRDRDYEQYF
once,TRBJ1-2,TRBV28,CASIANYGYTF
-,TRBJ1-2,TRBV9,CANMKVDYGYTF
-,TRBJ2-1,TRBV5-4,CASSYDRAGSYEQFF
many,TRBJ1-5,TRBV6-5,CASNNPGKPQHF
-,TRBJ1-4,TRBV9,CASRLWDESNEKLFF
-,TRBJ2-1,TRBV28,CASTPGLAGVRQFF
once,TRBJ2-7,TRBV11-2,CASSLAGGVRYEQYF
few,TRBJ1-2,TRBV6-1,CASSLVGLDFGYTF
-,TRBJ2-2,TRBV7-2,CASSSSRDRVPTGELFF
-,TRBJ1-3,TRBV19,CASSIGHYSGNTIYF
-,TRBJ2-4,TRBV7-9,CASSLETGLAKNIQYF
-,TRBJ2-7,TRBV28,CASRRRDRAYEQYF
-,TRBJ1-3,TRBV5-1,CASSPTPGGAGNTIYF
-,TRBJ2-7,TRBV20-1,CSAGDSYEQYF
-,-,TRBV7-9,CASSLAMARETQYF